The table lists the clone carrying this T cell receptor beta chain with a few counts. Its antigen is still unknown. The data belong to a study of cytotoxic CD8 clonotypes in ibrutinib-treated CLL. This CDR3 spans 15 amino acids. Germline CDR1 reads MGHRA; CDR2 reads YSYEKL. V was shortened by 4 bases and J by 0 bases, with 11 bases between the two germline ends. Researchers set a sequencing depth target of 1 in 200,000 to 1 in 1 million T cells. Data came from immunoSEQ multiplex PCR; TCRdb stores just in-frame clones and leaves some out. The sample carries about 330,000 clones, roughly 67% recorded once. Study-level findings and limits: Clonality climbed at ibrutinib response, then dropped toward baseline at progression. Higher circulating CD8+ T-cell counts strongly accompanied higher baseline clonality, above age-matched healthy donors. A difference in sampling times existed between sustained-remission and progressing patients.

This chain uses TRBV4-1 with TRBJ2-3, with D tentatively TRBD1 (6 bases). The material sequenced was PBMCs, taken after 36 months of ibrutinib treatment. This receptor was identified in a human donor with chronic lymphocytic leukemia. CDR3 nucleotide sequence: TGCGCCAGCAGCCCCCGGACAGCTAGCACAGATACGCAGTATTTT. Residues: CASSPRTASTDTQYF.